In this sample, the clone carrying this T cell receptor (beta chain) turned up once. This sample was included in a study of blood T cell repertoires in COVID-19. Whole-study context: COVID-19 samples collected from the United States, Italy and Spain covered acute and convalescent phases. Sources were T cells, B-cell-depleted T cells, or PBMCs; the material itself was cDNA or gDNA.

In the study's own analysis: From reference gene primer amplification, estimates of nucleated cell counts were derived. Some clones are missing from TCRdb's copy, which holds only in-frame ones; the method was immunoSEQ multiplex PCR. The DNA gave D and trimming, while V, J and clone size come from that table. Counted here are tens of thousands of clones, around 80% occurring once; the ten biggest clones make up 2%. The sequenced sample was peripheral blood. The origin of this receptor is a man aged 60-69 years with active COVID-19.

The CDR3 sequence: CATSGGTDTQYF. CDR3 DNA: TGTGCTACCAGCGGGGGCACAGATACGCAGTATTTT. The chain carries TRBV12-5 and TRBJ2-3, with 7 bases lining up with TRBD2. V was pared by 10 bases and J by 1 base, with 2 bases of the junction left unmatched. In germline, CDR1 is LGHNT, CDR2 FRNRAP. This CDR3 is 12 amino acids long.